The rows below give T cell receptor beta chains drawn from one sample of a study of T-cell reconstitution after alpha-beta-depleted transplantation in children. TCRdb ran MiXCR on the PCR reads and lists one entry per CDR3 protein. The sample holds hundreds of thousands of distinct CDR3 sequences, approximately 20% seen once. Sequencing used PBMCs from the stem cell graft donor, obtained from the stem cell graft. The receptors come from a human donor who donated a stem cell graft to a child with acute lymphoblastic leukemia. Each CDR3 is given with its conserved first and last residue. Fields, in order: clone size, J gene, D gene, V gene, CDR3 protein, CDR3 DNA. D genes are given only for firm matches. A row's size may be missing; if present it is once, few, many or a size class.

-,TRBJ1-2,-,TRBV20-1,CSARVPGDGYTF,TGCAGTGCTAGAGTGCCGGGGGATGGCTACACCTTC
-,TRBJ1-6,TRBD1,TRBV6-4,CASSDSSGGLGSPLHF,TGTGCCAGCAGTGACTCGTCAGGGGGCTTAGGTTCACCCCTCCACTTT
few,TRBJ1-5,-,TRBV4-1,CASSHATGSNQPQHF,TGCGCCAGCAGCCACGCGACAGGTAGCAATCAGCCCCAGCATTTT
few,TRBJ2-7,-,TRBV29-1,CSVESGYIGEQYF,TGCAGCGTTGAATCGGGTTATATCGGCGAGCAGTACTTC
few,TRBJ1-2,-,TRBV5-6,CASSLAPDSLYGYTF,TGTGCCAGCAGCCTAGCCCCCGACAGCCTCTATGGCTACACCTTC
-,TRBJ2-2,-,TRBV10-3,CAISADTNTGELFF,TGTGCCATCAGCGCGGATACGAACACCGGGGAGCTGTTTTTT
-,TRBJ2-1,-,TRBV20-1,CSARDPGVVGASYNEQFF,TGCAGTGCTAGAGATCCAGGTGTCGTGGGGGCCTCCTACAATGAGCAGTTCTTC
few,TRBJ2-1,-,TRBV5-1,CASSLGRDLTPRQFF,TGCGCCAGCAGCTTGGGGCGGGACCTAACCCCGCGGCAGTTCTTC
few,TRBJ2-7,-,TRBV6-5,CASSYGQASSYEQYF,TGTGCCAGCAGTTACGGGCAGGCGAGCTCCTACGAGCAGTACTTC
-,TRBJ2-1,-,TRBV2,CASSVGAPYNEQFF,TGTGCCAGCAGTGTAGGGGCCCCCTACAATGAGCAGTTCTTC
few,TRBJ1-1,-,TRBV27,CASSREGGGTEAFF,TGTGCCAGCTCTAGGGAGGGTGGAGGCACTGAAGCTTTCTTT
few,TRBJ2-2,TRBD1,TRBV12-3/TRBV12-4,CASSLGQGANGELFF,TGTGCCAGCAGTCTCGGACAGGGGGCGAACGGGGAGCTGTTTTTT
few,TRBJ2-1,-,TRBV29-1,CSVEPGEEQFF,TGCAGCGTTGAACCGGGAGAGGAGCAGTTCTTC
-,TRBJ1-1,TRBD1,TRBV30,CAWSVRTTGAFF,TGTGCCTGGAGTGTTAGGACGACAGGGGCTTTCTTT
few,TRBJ1-2,-,TRBV19,CASSIDGQGKGYTF,TGTGCCAGTAGTATAGATGGCCAGGGGAAAGGCTACACCTTC
-,TRBJ2-6,-,TRBV21-1,CASSKDRGSGANVLTF,TGTGCCAGCAGCAAAGATCGTGGCTCTGGGGCCAACGTCCTGACTTTC
-,TRBJ2-1,-,TRBV20-1,CSAPGPPTPNEQFF,TGCAGTGCTCCGGGTCCCCCCACCCCCAATGAGCAGTTCTTC
-,TRBJ2-3,-,TRBV18,CASSPPDAFTDTQYF,TGTGCCAGCTCACCACCGGACGCCTTCACAGATACGCAGTATTTT
-,TRBJ2-1,-,TRBV4-1,CASSQDRQSSRHEQFF,TGCGCCAGCAGCCAAGATCGGCAGTCGTCTAGGCATGAGCAGTTCTTC
few,TRBJ1-1,-,TRBV5-1,CASSYTGGEAFF,TGCGCCAGCAGCTACACCGGAGGGGAAGCTTTCTTT
few,TRBJ2-2,-,TRBV9,CASSQQGGELFF,TGTGCCAGCAGCCAACAGGGCGGGGAGCTGTTTTTT
few,TRBJ2-1,-,TRBV5-4,CASSSIQAPRDNEQFF,TGTGCCAGCAGCTCAATCCAGGCCCCTCGGGACAATGAGCAGTTCTTC
-,TRBJ2-1,-,TRBV4-1,CASSPFTAPEQFF,TGCGCCAGCAGCCCTTTCACAGCTCCTGAGCAGTTCTTC
-,TRBJ2-7,-,TRBV12-3/TRBV12-4,CASSPLGPVYEQYF,TGTGCCAGCAGTCCCTTGGGGCCCGTATACGAGCAGTACTTC
few,TRBJ2-3,-,TRBV24-1,CATSDLGTSKYF,TGTGCCACCAGTGATCTCGGGACAAGCAAGTATTTT
-,TRBJ2-1,-,TRBV11-3,CASSSRTGTEQFF,TGTGCCAGCAGCTCCCGCACGGGGACTGAGCAGTTCTTC
-,TRBJ2-1,-,TRBV5-1,CASSLLTLGNEQFF,TGCGCCAGCAGCTTGTTGACATTAGGGAATGAGCAGTTCTTC